This T cell receptor beta chain was sequenced for a study of blood T cell repertoires in COVID-19. Whole-study context: T cells, B-cell-depleted T cells, or PBMCs supplied cDNA or gDNA.

Germline lookup yields CDR1 SGHTS and CDR2 YDEGEE. Losses at the gene ends were 4 bases for V and 5 bases for J; bases not matched to a gene: 5. The CDR3 is made up of 14 amino acids. Per the study methods: Cell counts per sample came from amplifying reference gene primers. TCRdb's copy holds only in-frame clones and misses some; the assay was immunoSEQ multiplex PCR. The V and J calls and clone size were taken over from that table, and D and trimming were inferred from the DNA. This sample has about 150,000 clones, with over 90% found just once. The chain employs TRBV5-8 and TRBJ1-5, with 8 bases aligning to TRBD1. The receptor's source is a man between 45 and 60 years old with acute or convalescent COVID-19. Sequenced sample: peripheral blood. The CDR3 is CASSLTGGYQPQHF. CDR3 DNA: TGTGCCAGCAGCCTTACAGGGGGTTATCAGCCCCAGCATTTT.